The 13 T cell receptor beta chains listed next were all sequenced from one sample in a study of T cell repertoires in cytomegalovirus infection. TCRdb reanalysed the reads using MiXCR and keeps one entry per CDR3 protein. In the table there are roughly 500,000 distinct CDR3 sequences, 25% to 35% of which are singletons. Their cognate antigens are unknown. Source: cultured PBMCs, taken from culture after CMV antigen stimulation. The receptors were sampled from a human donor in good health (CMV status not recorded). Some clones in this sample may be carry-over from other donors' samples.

CDR3 coding DNA: TGTGCCACTTCGACAGAGCTAAGCACAGATACGCAGTATTTT. Encoded protein: CATSTELSTDTQYF. The genes are TRBV24-1 and TRBJ2-3; D perhaps matches TRBD1 (5 bases). The CDR3 length is 14 residues. Germline V gives CDR1 KGHDR, CDR2 SFDVKD. The V and J ends lost 10 bases and 0 bases respectively, with 13 bases between them.

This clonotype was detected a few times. The CDR3 spells CAGRRTLLEEAFF. The CDR3 region has the DNA TGTGCCGGGCGACGAACGCTTTTAGAAGAAGCTTTCTTT. This chain joins TRBV28 and TRBJ1-1; D is unclear. This CDR3 has 13 amino acids. The V end was cut by 11 bases, the J end by 8 bases, with 21 bases between. Germline CDR1 reads MDHEN; CDR2 reads SYDVKM.

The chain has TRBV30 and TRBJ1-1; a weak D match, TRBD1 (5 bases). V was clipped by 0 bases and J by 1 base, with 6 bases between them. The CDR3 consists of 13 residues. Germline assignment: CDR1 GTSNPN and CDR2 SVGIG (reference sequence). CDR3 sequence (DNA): TGTGCCTGGAGTGTGCAGGGGAACACTGAAGCTTTCTTT. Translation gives CAWSVQGNTEAFF.

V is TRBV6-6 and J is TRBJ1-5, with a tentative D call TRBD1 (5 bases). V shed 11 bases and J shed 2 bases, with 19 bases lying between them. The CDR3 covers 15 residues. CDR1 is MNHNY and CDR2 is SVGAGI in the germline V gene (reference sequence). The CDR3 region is CAAATAGRGNQPQHF. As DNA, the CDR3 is TGTGCCGCGGCGACAGCAGGGAGAGGCAATCAGCCCCAGCATTTT.

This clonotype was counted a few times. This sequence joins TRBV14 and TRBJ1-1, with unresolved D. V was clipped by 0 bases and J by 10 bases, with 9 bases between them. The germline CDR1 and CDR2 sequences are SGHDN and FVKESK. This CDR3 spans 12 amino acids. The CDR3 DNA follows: TGTGCCAGCAGCCAAGATTATGGGGTAGCTTTCTTT. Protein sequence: CASSQDYGVAFF.

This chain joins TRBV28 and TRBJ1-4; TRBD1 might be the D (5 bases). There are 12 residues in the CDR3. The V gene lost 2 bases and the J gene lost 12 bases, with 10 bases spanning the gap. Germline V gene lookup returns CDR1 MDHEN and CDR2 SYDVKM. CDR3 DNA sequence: TGTGCCAGCAGTTTAATAAGGGGAGAACTGTTTTTT. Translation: CASSLIRGELFF.

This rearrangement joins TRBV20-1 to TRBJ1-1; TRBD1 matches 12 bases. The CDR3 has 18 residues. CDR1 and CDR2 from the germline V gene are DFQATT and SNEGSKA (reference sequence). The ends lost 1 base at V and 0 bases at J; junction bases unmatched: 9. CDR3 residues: CSARGMGQGARLNTEAFF. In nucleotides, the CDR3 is TGCAGTGCTAGAGGTATGGGACAGGGGGCCCGCTTGAACACTGAAGCTTTCTTT.

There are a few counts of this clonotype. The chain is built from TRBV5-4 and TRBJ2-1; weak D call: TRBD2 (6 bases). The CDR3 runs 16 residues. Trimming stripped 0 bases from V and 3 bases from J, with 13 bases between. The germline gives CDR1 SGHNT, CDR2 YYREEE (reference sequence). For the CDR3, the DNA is TGTGCCAGCAGCTTGGGTGGGACTCCTATCTACAATGAGCAGTTCTTC. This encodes CASSLGGTPIYNEQFF.

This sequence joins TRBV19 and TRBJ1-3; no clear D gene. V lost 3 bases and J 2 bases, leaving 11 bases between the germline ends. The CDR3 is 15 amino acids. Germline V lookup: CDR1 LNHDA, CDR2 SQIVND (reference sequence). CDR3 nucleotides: TGTGCCAGTAGTATCGACCGAAGCCCTGGAAACACCATATATTTT. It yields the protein CASSIDRSPGNTIYF. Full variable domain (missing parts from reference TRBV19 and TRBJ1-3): DGGITQSPKYLFRKEGQNVTLSCEQNLNHDAMYWYRQDPGQGLRLIYYSQIVNDFQKGDIAEGYSVSREKKESFPLTVTSAQKNPTAFYLCASSIDRSPGNTIYFGEGSWLTVV.

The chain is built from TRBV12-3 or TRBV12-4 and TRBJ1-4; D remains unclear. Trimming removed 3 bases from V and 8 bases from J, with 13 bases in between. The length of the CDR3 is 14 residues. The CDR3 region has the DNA TGTGCCAGCAGTTTGGGTGGGAGAGGCGAAAAACTGTTTTTT. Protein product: CASSLGGRGEKLFF.

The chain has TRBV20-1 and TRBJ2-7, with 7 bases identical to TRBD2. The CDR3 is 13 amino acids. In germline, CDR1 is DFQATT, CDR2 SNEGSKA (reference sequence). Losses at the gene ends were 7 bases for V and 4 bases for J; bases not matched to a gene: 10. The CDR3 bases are TGCAGTGTTTGGAGGCTAGCGGATTACGAGCAGTACTTC. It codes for CSVWRLADYEQYF.

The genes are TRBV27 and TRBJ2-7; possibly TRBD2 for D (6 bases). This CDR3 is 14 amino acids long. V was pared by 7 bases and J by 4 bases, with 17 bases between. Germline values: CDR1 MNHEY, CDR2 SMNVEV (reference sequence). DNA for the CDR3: TGTGCCAGCAATTGGGACGGGAGTGGGTACGAGCAGTACTTC. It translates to CASNWDGSGYEQYF.

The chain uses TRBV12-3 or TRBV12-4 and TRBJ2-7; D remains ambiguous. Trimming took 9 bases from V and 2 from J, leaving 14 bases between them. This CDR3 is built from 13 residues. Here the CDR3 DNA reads TGTGCCAGTGTCGAAGAGAATACCTACGAGCAGTACTTC. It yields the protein CASVEENTYEQYF.